Each of the 31 T cell receptor beta chains below was sequenced from the same sample in a study of cytomegalovirus exposure and HLA in healthy donors. Primers for the PCR totalled 60 Vbeta and 13 Jbeta. TCRdb keeps only in-frame clones here, not all; method: immunoSEQ multiplex PCR. The sample has 200,000 to 250,000 clones, approximately 78% seen once. Sequencing used PBMCs. Receptors originate from a boy younger than 18 in good health and CMV-seronegative.

This sequence joins TRBV28 and TRBJ1-2, with 9 bases identical to TRBD1. From germline, CDR1 is MDHEN and CDR2 SYDVKM. The CDR3 length is 15 residues. Unmatched junction bases numbered 8, after V lost 6 bases and J lost 3 bases. The CDR3 nucleotides read TGTGCCAGCAGCCCGGAGGGACAGGGCTACTATGGCTACACCTTC. Translating it yields CASSPEGQGYYGYTF.

Of note for this clone: The sample holds other DNA sequences that translate to the same CDR3. The CDR3 here is CASSLQTGGNTEAFF. The DNA of the CDR3 is TGCGCCAGCAGCTTACAGACAGGGGGGAACACTGAAGCTTTCTTT. The gene calls are TRBV4-1 and TRBJ1-1; 9 nucleotides line up with TRBD1. With V trimmed by 5 bases and J by 1 base, 5 bases remained unmatched. CDR1 is MGHRA and CDR2 is YSYEKL in the germline V gene. CDR3 length: 15 amino acids.

The genes are TRBV11-2 and TRBJ2-3, with D maybe TRBD1 (6 bases). Germline V CDR1 and CDR2: SGHAT, FQNNGV. V was trimmed by 0 bases and J by 2 bases, leaving 15 bases between them. This CDR3 has 17 amino acids. CDR3 sequence (DNA): TGTGCCAGCAGCTTAGATCTGGACAGCACCCTCACAGATACGCAGTATTTT. Translating it yields CASSLDLDSTLTDTQYF.

This chain uses TRBV7-9 with TRBJ1-3; D remains unclear. The length of the CDR3 is 17 residues. CDR1 and CDR2 (germline): SEHNR, FQNEAQ (reference sequence). Between the trimmed V and J ends, which lost 1 base and 9 bases, there was a span of 22 bases. For the CDR3, the DNA is TGTGCCAGCAGCTTAGTAGTCGGCCGCCGCCCGGGAGGCACCATATATTTT. This sequence encodes CASSLVVGRRPGGTIYF.

The J gene is TRBJ2-7, the V gene TRBV14; D perhaps matches TRBD2 (6 bases). V lost 0 bases and J lost 6, with 9 bases in between. CDR3 length equals 13 residues. Germline-derived CDR1 and CDR2 are SGHDN and FVKESK. CDR3 amino acids: CASSQDRRGEQYF. The CDR3 DNA sequence: TGTGCCAGCAGCCAAGATAGGAGGGGCGAGCAGTACTTC.

This clone appeared a single time. CDR3 sequence (DNA): TGTGCCAGCAGCCGACCTGCTAGCGGGTTGGATACGCAGTATTTT. Residues: CASSRPASGLDTQYF. The rearrangement links TRBV6-5 to TRBJ2-3; 8 bases map to TRBD2. Trimming at V came to 6 bases and at J to 6 bases, leaving 11 bases not matched to a gene. Germline values: CDR1 MNHEY, CDR2 SVGAGI. The CDR3 runs 15 residues.

The chain combines TRBV5-4 with TRBJ2-3; 8 bases are a match to TRBD2. Germline assignment: CDR1 SGHNT and CDR2 YYREEE (reference sequence). This CDR3 comprises 16 residues. V was pared by 0 bases and J by 0 bases, with 3 bases of the junction left unmatched. The chain's CDR3 is CASSLAGGTSTDTQYF. The CDR3 nucleotides are TGTGCCAGCAGCTTGGCGGGGGGGACTAGCACAGATACGCAGTATTTT.

In the case of this clone: At one end, the junction sequence differs from germline, possibly due to a read error. The CDR3 spells CTSSPGQGEGYTF. The CDR3 DNA follows: TGCACCAGCAGCCCCGGACAGGGGGAAGGCTACACCTTC. The chain uses TRBV5-1 and TRBJ1-2; TRBD1 aligns across 10 bases. Germline loops: CDR1 SGHRS, CDR2 YFSETQ. This CDR3 comprises 13 residues.

This chain uses TRBV5-1 with TRBJ1-5; D might be TRBD1 (6 bases). Germline V gives CDR1 SGHRS, CDR2 YFSETQ. This CDR3 has 15 residues. The V and J ends lost 4 bases and 1 base respectively, with 12 bases between them. The CDR3, as DNA: TGCGCCAGCAGCATCCTAGGGGGAAGCAATCAGCCCCAGCATTTT. The encoded protein is CASSILGGSNQPQHF.

The chain couples TRBV19 to TRBJ1-2; 7 bases line up with TRBD1. CDR1 and CDR2 (germline): LNHDA, SQIVND (reference sequence). This CDR3 spans 16 amino acids. J was trimmed by 4 bases and V by 7 bases; bases with no gene match: 15. The CDR3 DNA follows: TGTGCCAGTACAACCCAACCGGGACAGTCGTTCTATGGCTACACCTTC. This translates into CASTTQPGQSFYGYTF.

The V call is TRBV6-1, the J call TRBJ1-5, with no clear D. The CDR3 totals 14 residues. Trimming took off 11 bases at V and 2 bases at J, with 16 bases between the two ends. CDR1 is MNHNS and CDR2 is SASEGT in the germline V gene. The CDR3 nucleotides are TGTGCCGGCGGGTCAAGGAGGGGCAATCAGCCCCAGCATTTT. It codes for CAGGSRRGNQPQHF.

The chain combines TRBV7-4 with TRBJ1-2; D remains unclear. The V and J ends lost 4 bases and 2 bases respectively, with 14 bases between them. CDR3 length: 15 residues. From germline, CDR1 is SGHVT and CDR2 SQSDAQ. The CDR3 loop is CASSCRARANYGYTF. As DNA, the CDR3 is TGTGCCAGCAGCTGCCGGGCGAGGGCCAACTATGGCTACACCTTC.

This clone has a handful of counts. The chain is built from TRBV5-4 and TRBJ2-7; TRBD1 aligns across 7 bases. Germline loops: CDR1 SGHNT, CDR2 YYREEE (reference sequence). CDR3 length: 15 residues. Trimming cost V 4 bases and J 0 bases; bases outside gene matches: 7. The CDR3 region is CASSRDSQSSYEQYF. CDR3 coding DNA: TGTGCCAGCAGCAGGGACAGTCAGAGCTCCTACGAGCAGTACTTC.

The chain carries TRBV30 and TRBJ2-1; 7 bases are a match to TRBD2. This CDR3 contains 16 residues. V trimming: 3 bases; J trimming: 1 base; junction bases outside the gene matches: 9. Germline V gives CDR1 GTSNPN, CDR2 SVGIG (reference sequence). CDR3 nucleotide sequence: TGTGCCTGGAGGGGGGGTGGCGGGAGTTCCTACAATGAGCAGTTCTTC. Its translation is CAWRGGGGSSYNEQFF. The full variable domain, rest sourced from reference TRBV30 and TRBJ2-1, is SQTIHQWPATLVQPVGSPLSLECTVEGTSNPNLYWYRQAAGRGLQLLFYSVGIGQISSEVPQNLSASRPQDRQFILSSKKLLLSDSGFYLCAWRGGGGSSYNEQFFGPGTRLTVL.

V usage is TRBV10-3 and J usage is TRBJ1-1; 8 bases line up with TRBD1. This CDR3 comprises 14 residues. V shed 10 bases, J shed 2 bases, and the junction held 9 bases outside the gene matches. From germline, CDR1 is ENHRY and CDR2 SYGVKD. CDR3 in amino acids: CATKTGQVNTEAFF. Here the CDR3 DNA reads TGTGCCACAAAAACGGGACAGGTAAACACTGAAGCTTTCTTT.

The genes are TRBV4-2 and TRBJ2-2, with D possibly matching TRBD2 (6 bases). Germline V gene lookup returns CDR1 LGHNA and CDR2 YNFKEQ. This CDR3 is built from 17 residues. Between the trimmed V and J ends, which lost 1 base and 0 bases, there was a span of 12 bases. The CDR3 DNA reads TGTGCCAGCAGCCAAGGGCGAGGGACTGCGAACACCGGGGAGCTGTTTTTT. It translates to CASSQGRGTANTGELFF.

The chain carries TRBV10-3 and TRBJ1-2, with 9 bases identical to TRBD1. CDR1 ENHRY and CDR2 SYGVKD come from the germline V gene. This CDR3 has 14 amino acids. With V trimmed by 7 bases and J by 5 bases, 8 bases remained unmatched. CDR3 sequence: CAINPGQGSYGYTF. CDR3 nucleotides: TGTGCCATCAACCCGGGACAGGGTAGTTATGGCTACACCTTC.

This clone showed up just once. This chain uses TRBV6-1 with TRBJ1-6, with D perhaps matching TRBD1 (5 bases). The CDR3 loop spans 15 amino acids. V shed 10 bases and J shed 10 bases, with 23 bases lying between them. CDR1 MNHNS and CDR2 SASEGT come from the germline V gene. For the CDR3, the DNA is TGTGCCATCAAAATGGACGGCAGGGTCGTATCACCCCTCCACTTT. Residues: CAIKMDGRVVSPLHF.

This sequence joins TRBV11-2 and TRBJ2-7, with 9 bases matching TRBD1. The CDR3 sequence is 14 residues long. J lost 5 bases, V lost 5 bases, and 7 bases had no gene match. CDR1 and CDR2 from the germline V gene are SGHAT and FQNNGV. CDR3 region: CASSQLQGAHEQYF. The CDR3 nucleotides read TGTGCCAGCAGCCAATTACAGGGGGCCCACGAGCAGTACTTC.

This chain links TRBV11-2 with TRBJ1-5; TRBD1 aligns across 8 bases. The CDR3 covers 14 residues. Per germline, CDR1 SGHAT and CDR2 FQNNGV. After removal of 5 bases from V and 6 bases from J, the junction contained 6 bases not matched to a gene. In nucleotides, the CDR3 is TGTGCCAGCAGCCCGACAGGGGCGGTTCAGCCCCAGCATTTT. Protein product: CASSPTGAVQPQHF.

The genes are TRBV7-2 and TRBJ2-2, with D maybe TRBD2 (5 bases). V lost 1 base and J lost 5, with 11 bases in between. This CDR3 spans 15 amino acids. Germline CDR1 reads SGHTA; CDR2 reads FQGNSA. The CDR3: CASSLEVGITGELFF. DNA for the CDR3: TGTGCCAGCAGCTTAGAGGTCGGGATTACCGGGGAGCTGTTTTTT.

This clone has more than one count but fewer than ten. The chain joins TRBV25-1 to TRBJ1-2; 7 bases align to TRBD1. Germline trimming cut 3 bases from V and 3 bases from J; bases unmatched to any gene: 7. There are 15 residues in the CDR3. The germline V gene encodes CDR1 MGHDK and CDR2 SYGVNS. The CDR3 DNA sequence: TGTGCCAGCAGTGATTACACAGGGGCTCACTATGGCTACACCTTC. Amino acids: CASSDYTGAHYGYTF.

J is TRBJ2-7 and V is TRBV2; the match to TRBD1 covers 9 bases. Germline CDR1 and CDR2: SNHLY and FYNNEI. With V trimmed by 6 bases and J by 6 bases, 6 bases remained unmatched. This CDR3 is built from 13 residues. The CDR3 DNA reads as TGTGCCAGCAGCCCCCGGGACAGGGTCGAGCAGTACTTC. Amino acid sequence: CASSPRDRVEQYF.

This clone was recorded only once. V gene TRBV5-5 combines with J gene TRBJ1-1; D unclear. This CDR3 region has 12 residues. The V and J ends lost 0 bases and 8 bases respectively, with 8 bases between them. Germline CDR1 SGHKS, CDR2 YYEKEE (reference sequence). The CDR3 nucleotides read TGTGCCAGCAGCTTGGTAAACAGAGAAGCTTTCTTT. Translating it yields CASSLVNREAFF. The variable domain in full, with the rest retrieved from reference TRBV5-5 and TRBJ1-1, is DAGVTQSPTHLIKTRGQQVTLRCSPISGHKSVSWYQQVLGQGPQFIFQYYEKEERGRGNFPDRFSARQFPNYSSELNVNALLLGDSALYLCASSLVNREAFFGQGTRLTVV.

The CDR3 region is CASGGGRGYTF. CDR3 nucleotide sequence: TGTGCCAGCGGGGGGGGGCGCGGCTACACCTTC. V and J are TRBV7-9 and TRBJ1-2; possibly TRBD1 for D (6 bases). Looked up from germline, CDR1 is SEHNR and CDR2 is FQNEAQ (reference sequence). The CDR3 is made up of 11 amino acids. The V end was cut by 8 bases, the J end by 8 bases, with 12 bases between.

The rearrangement links TRBV6-1 to TRBJ2-7; D remains unclear. This CDR3 comprises 12 residues. CDR1 and CDR2 from the germline V gene are MNHNS and SASEGT. The germline V and J ends were trimmed by 5 bases and 2 bases, with 7 bases remaining between them. CDR3 nucleotide sequence: TGTGCCAGCAGTAGAACTACCTACGAGCAGTACTTC. Protein product: CASSRTTYEQYF.

J is TRBJ2-7 and V is TRBV6-1; TRBD2 is a possible D gene (5 bases). Trimming shortened V by 2 bases and J by 4 bases, and 9 bases separated the two germline ends. CDR1 is MNHNS, CDR2 SASEGT, per germline. The CDR3 is made up of 13 amino acids. The CDR3 region has the DNA TGTGCCAGCAGTGAACGAGGGTTGTACGAGCAGTACTTC. Its protein product is CASSERGLYEQYF.

This chain connects TRBV6-6 to TRBJ2-1; possible D gene TRBD2, 5 bases. Deletions cut 7 bases from V and 5 bases from J, with 21 bases between. Germline loops: CDR1 MNHNY, CDR2 SVGAGI (reference sequence). The length of the CDR3 is 16 residues. The CDR3 DNA is TGTGCCAGCACCGATAGAGCGGCCGGAGTCCACAATGAGCAGTTCTTC. It encodes CASTDRAAGVHNEQFF.

The chain recombines TRBV6-6 with TRBJ2-7; 9 bases align to TRBD2. The V and J ends lost 4 bases and 6 bases, in that order; junction bases with no gene match: 10. This CDR3 region has 15 residues. CDR1 MNHNY and CDR2 SVGAGI come from the germline V gene (reference sequence). The CDR3 reads CASSSIPGLAREQYF. CDR3 nucleotides: TGTGCCAGCAGTTCTATACCGGGACTAGCACGCGAGCAGTACTTC.

This chain connects TRBV15 to TRBJ1-1; D is undetermined. CDR1 LNHNV and CDR2 YYDKDF come from the germline V gene (reference sequence). V gave up 1 base and J gave up 3 bases, with 18 bases separating them. The CDR3 spans 17 residues. The CDR3 nucleotides are TGTGCCACCAGCAGAGCTTTTTCGTTTGGGAGGGACACTGAAGCTTTCTTT. It specifies CATSRAFSFGRDTEAFF.

The chain carries TRBV2 and TRBJ2-7, with 8 bases fitting TRBD1. V lost 7 bases to trimming and J lost 4 bases; unmatched junction nucleotides: 9. The CDR3 loop spans 14 amino acids. Germline V gene data show CDR1 as SNHLY and CDR2 as FYNNEI. CDR3: CASNPTGTGYEQYF. CDR3 coding DNA: TGTGCCAGCAACCCGACAGGGACAGGTTACGAGCAGTACTTC.